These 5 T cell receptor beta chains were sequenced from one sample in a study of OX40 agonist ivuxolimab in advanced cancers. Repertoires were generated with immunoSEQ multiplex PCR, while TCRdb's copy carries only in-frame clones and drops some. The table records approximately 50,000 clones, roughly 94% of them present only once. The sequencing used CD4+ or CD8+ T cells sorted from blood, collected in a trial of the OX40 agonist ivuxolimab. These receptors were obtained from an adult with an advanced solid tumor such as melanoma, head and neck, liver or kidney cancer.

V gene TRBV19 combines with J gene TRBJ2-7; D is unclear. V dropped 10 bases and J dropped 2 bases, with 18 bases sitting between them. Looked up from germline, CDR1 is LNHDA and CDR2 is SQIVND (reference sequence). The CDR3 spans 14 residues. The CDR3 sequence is CATKTALVAYEQYF. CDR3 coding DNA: TGTGCCACCAAAACCGCGCTGGTCGCCTACGAGCAGTACTTC.

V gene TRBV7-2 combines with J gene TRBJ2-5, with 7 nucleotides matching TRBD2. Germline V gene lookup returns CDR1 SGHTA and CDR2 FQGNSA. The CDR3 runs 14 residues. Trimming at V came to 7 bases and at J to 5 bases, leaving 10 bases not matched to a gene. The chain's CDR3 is CASNGGAGRETQYF. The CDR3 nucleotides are TGTGCCAGCAATGGCGGAGCGGGAAGGGAGACCCAGTACTTC.

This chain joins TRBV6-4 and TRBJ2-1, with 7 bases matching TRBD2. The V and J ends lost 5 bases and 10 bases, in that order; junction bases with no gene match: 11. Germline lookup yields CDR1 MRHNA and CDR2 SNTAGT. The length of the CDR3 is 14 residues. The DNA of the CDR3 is TGTGCCAGCAGTCGCTACGGGCTAGCGGACGAGCAGTTCTTC. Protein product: CASSRYGLADEQFF.

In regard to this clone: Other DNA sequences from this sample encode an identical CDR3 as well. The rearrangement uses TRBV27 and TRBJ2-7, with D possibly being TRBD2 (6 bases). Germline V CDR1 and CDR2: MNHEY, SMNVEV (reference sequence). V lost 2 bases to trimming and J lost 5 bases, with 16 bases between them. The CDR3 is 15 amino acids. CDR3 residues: CASSLAGGVTNEQYF. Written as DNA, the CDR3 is TGTGCCAGCAGTTTAGCTGGAGGGGTCACCAACGAGCAGTACTTC.

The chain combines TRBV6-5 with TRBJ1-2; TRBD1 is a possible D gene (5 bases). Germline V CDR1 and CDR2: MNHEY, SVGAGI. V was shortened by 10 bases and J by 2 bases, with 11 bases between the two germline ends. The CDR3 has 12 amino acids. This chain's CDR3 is CATGLTNYGYTF. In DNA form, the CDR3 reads TGTGCCACGGGACTGACGAACTATGGCTACACCTTC.